This T cell receptor beta chain is drawn from a study of OX40 agonist ivuxolimab in advanced cancers. Study-wide results and limits: Dosing at 0.1 to 3.0 mg/kg was accompanied by clonal expansion of CD4+ and CD8+ blood T cells by week 6.

The length of the CDR3 is 15 residues. The V gene end was trimmed by 1 base and the J gene end by 6 bases; junction bases not matched to a gene: 4. Germline V gene sequence: CDR1 SGHVS, CDR2 FNYEAQ. This clone was counted a single time. Its antigen is not identified. Profiled with immunoSEQ multiplex PCR; TCRdb holds only in-frame clones, not every one. This table has tens of thousands of clones, approximately 86% appearing once. The sample in question was CD4+ or CD8+ T cells sorted from blood, obtained in a trial of the OX40 agonist ivuxolimab. The chain joins TRBV7-6 to TRBJ1-5, with TRBD1 matching over 9 bases. The receptor was isolated from an adult with an advanced solid tumor such as melanoma, head and neck, liver or kidney cancer. The CDR3 bases are TGTGCCAGCAGCTTAGGGACAGGGGTCGGTCAGCCCCAGCATTTT. Amino acid sequence: CASSLGTGVGQPQHF.